A single sample gave rise to the 8 T cell receptor beta chains below, sequenced in a study of blood T cell repertoires in COVID-19. Assay: immunoSEQ multiplex PCR; the TCRdb copy retains only in-frame clones and omits some. The sample shows about 210,000 clones, 89% of them seen only once. Sequenced sample: peripheral blood. The receptors stem from a woman aged 40 to 49 with acute or convalescent COVID-19.

This clone came up once. V gene TRBV19 combines with J gene TRBJ2-5; TRBD1 matches 8 bases. The CDR3 spans 16 residues. In germline, CDR1 is LNHDA, CDR2 SQIVND (reference sequence). The trim removed 1 base at V and 9 bases at J, leaving 13 bases unmatched. CDR3 DNA sequence: TGTGCCAGTAGTATAGTGGTGACAGGGGTTTCTGGGGCCCAGTACTTC. It specifies CASSIVVTGVSGAQYF.

The V gene is TRBV7-2, the J gene TRBJ1-2; 9 bases align to TRBD1. Unmatched junction bases numbered 8, after V lost 4 bases and J lost 8 bases. Germline V gene lookup returns CDR1 SGHTA and CDR2 FQGNSA. The length of the CDR3 is 14 residues. The DNA of the CDR3 is TGTGCCAGCAGCTCCCTACAGGGGGCAGGCGGCTACACCTTC. Translated: CASSSLQGAGGYTF.

The rearrangement uses TRBV5-1 and TRBJ2-3, with TRBD1 identical over 10 bases. In germline, CDR1 is SGHRS, CDR2 YFSETQ. This CDR3 has 15 residues. V lost 5 bases, J lost 4 bases, and 7 bases stayed unmatched. The CDR3, as DNA: TGCGCCAGCAGATCGGTGGGACAGGGGCCAGATACGCAGTATTTT. Its protein product is CASRSVGQGPDTQYF. Full variable domain (rest looked up from reference TRBV5-1 and TRBJ2-3): KAGVTQTPRYLIKTRGQQVTLSCSPISGHRSVSWYQQTPGQGLQFLFEYFSETQRNKGNFPGRFSGRQFSNSRSEMNVSTLELGDSALYLCASRSVGQGPDTQYFGPGTRLTVL.

V and J are TRBV6-5 and TRBJ2-7; D possibly corresponds to TRBD1 (6 bases). Germline-derived CDR1 and CDR2 are MNHEY and SVGAGI. This CDR3 is 14 amino acids long. Trimming took off 4 bases at V and 1 base at J, with 11 bases between the two ends. The CDR3 nucleotides are TGTGCCAGCAGTTCAGGACAGTTTTCCTACGAGCAGTACGTC. Protein sequence: CASSSGQFSYEQYV.

The chain employs TRBV4-2 and TRBJ2-2, with 13 bases identical to TRBD2. CDR3 size: 16 residues. V dropped 0 bases and J dropped 7; count of bases not matched to a gene: 2. Germline loops: CDR1 LGHNA, CDR2 YNFKEQ. The CDR3 spells CASSQEGTSGVGELFF. In DNA form, the CDR3 reads TGTGCCAGCAGCCAAGAGGGGACTAGCGGGGTCGGGGAGCTGTTTTTT.

The chain couples TRBV4-1 to TRBJ1-4; no clear D. Germline CDR1 and CDR2: MGHRA and YSYEKL. The CDR3 length is 16 residues. Trimming left V 3 bases short and J 3 bases short, with 14 bases between. The CDR3 DNA reads TGCGCCAGCAGCCATGGTTCGGGAGTTCCTAATGAAAAACTGTTTTTT. It specifies CASSHGSGVPNEKLFF.

This rearrangement joins TRBV27 to TRBJ1-4; TRBD1 aligns across 8 bases. Unmatched junction bases numbered 3, after V lost 4 bases and J lost 8 bases. CDR1 is MNHEY, CDR2 SMNVEV, per germline (reference sequence). The CDR3 length is 13 residues. DNA of the CDR3: TGTGCCAGCAGTTACGGACAGGGAGAAAAACTGTTTTTT. Residues: CASSYGQGEKLFF.

The V and J genes are TRBV18 and TRBJ1-4; the match to TRBD1 covers 10 bases. The CDR3 extends over 16 amino acids. V was pared by 0 bases and J by 6 bases, with 4 bases of the junction left unmatched. The germline V gene encodes CDR1 KGHSH and CDR2 LQKENI. CDR3 coding DNA: TGTGCCAGCTCACCACCAGGACAGGGGGGGTATGAAAAACTGTTTTTT. Translated: CASSPPGQGGYEKLFF.